Shown below are 27 T cell receptor beta chains from a single sample sequenced in a study of blood T cells in healthy people across ages (dated by TCRdb to between 2015 and 2017). Receptors were amplified or captured by 5' RACE. Sequenced on an Illumina HiSeq 2500. A second roughly 6 to 11 cycle PCR used a sample-barcoded 5' primer and a J-beta primer mix. TCRdb took the public reads, trimmed them with fastp at Q25, ran MiXCR for clone calling and kept in-frame beta chains. Records with the same CDR3 protein are collapsed into one entry carrying the most frequent genes and DNA. The sample records 800,000 or so distinct CDR3 sequences, 46% of which are singletons. The ten largest clones add up to 15% to 20% of the sample. The sequenced sample was blood. The origin of the receptors is an elderly man in good health.

The table lists this clonotype with a few counts. This chain connects TRBV20-1 to TRBJ2-4; no clear D. The V and J ends lost 0 bases and 13 bases respectively, with 19 bases between them. Germline-derived CDR1 and CDR2 are DFQATT and SNEGSKA (reference sequence). This CDR3 has 14 residues. CDR3 in amino acids: CSARDAQTTSGQYF. The DNA of the CDR3 is TGCAGTGCTAGAGATGCCCAGACCACCTCCGGGCAGTACTTC.

The chain links TRBV28 to TRBJ2-7; unclear D gene. V shed 4 bases and J shed 3 bases, with 10 bases lying between them. Germline loops: CDR1 MDHEN, CDR2 SYDVKM. The length of the CDR3 is 13 residues. DNA for the CDR3: TGTGCCAGCAGTTCGTTAGATGTCTACGAGCAGTACTTC. It encodes CASSSLDVYEQYF.

This clonotype has a single count. V gene TRBV7-9 combines with J gene TRBJ2-3; no clear D gene. CDR1 is SEHNR and CDR2 is FQNEAQ in the germline V gene (reference sequence). V gave up 5 bases and J gave up 6 bases, with 12 bases separating them. This CDR3 has 13 amino acids. CDR3 residues: CASSPTADDTQYF. In DNA, the CDR3 is TGTGCCAGCAGCCCCACTGCGGACGATACGCAGTATTTT.

The chain links TRBV7-9 to TRBJ2-5; TRBD2 matches 13 bases. The CDR3 is made up of 18 amino acids. Germline values: CDR1 SEHNR, CDR2 FQNEAQ (reference sequence). J was trimmed by 4 bases and V by 4 bases; bases with no gene match: 12. The DNA of the CDR3 is TGTGCCAGCAGCTATGGACTAGCGGGAGTAGGATTGCGAGAGACCCAGTACTTC. Its protein product is CASSYGLAGVGLRETQYF.

This clonotype was found a few times. The chain joins TRBV6-2 or TRBV6-3 to TRBJ2-4; D possibly matches TRBD1 or TRBD2 (5 bases each). Germline CDR1 is MNHEY and CDR2 is SVGEGT. The CDR3 covers 15 residues. The V gene lost 6 bases and the J gene lost 3 bases, with 15 bases spanning the gap. CDR3 sequence: CASRGDPVGKNIQYF. CDR3 DNA: TGTGCCAGCAGGGGGGACCCGGTAGGCAAAAACATTCAGTACTTC.

The chain couples TRBV25-1 to TRBJ1-1; no clear D. The CDR3 totals 14 residues. CDR1 and CDR2 (germline): MGHDK, SYGVNS. V was clipped by 0 bases and J by 8 bases, with 13 bases between them. The chain's CDR3 is CASSEYMVTSEAFF. The CDR3, as DNA: TGTGCCAGCAGTGAATATATGGTGACCTCGGAAGCTTTCTTT.

The chain is built from TRBV7-8 and TRBJ1-1; 8 positions match TRBD1. V trimming: 5 bases; J trimming: 11 bases; junction bases outside the gene matches: 13. The germline V gene has CDR1 SGHVS and CDR2 FQNEAQ. This CDR3 is built from 14 residues. The CDR3 sequence: CASSTRTGPKWAFF. The CDR3 DNA is TGTGCCAGCAGCACCCGGACAGGGCCGAAGTGGGCTTTCTTT.

V is TRBV5-1 and J is TRBJ1-2; 7 bases map to TRBD1. The J segment lost 5 bases and the V segment lost 4 bases, leaving 5 bases of the junction unmatched. The CDR3 is made up of 13 amino acids. Germline loops: CDR1 SGHRS, CDR2 YFSETQ. Here the CDR3 DNA reads TGCGCCAGCAGCATAGGGACAGATTATGGCTACACCTTC. Its translation is CASSIGTDYGYTF.

This clonotype was observed at least ten times. The chain uses TRBV7-2 and TRBJ2-7; 11 positions agree with TRBD2. The CDR3 is made up of 15 amino acids. J was trimmed by 0 bases and V by 5 bases; bases with no gene match: 3. Germline CDR1 SGHTA, CDR2 FQGNSA. The DNA of the CDR3 is TGTGCCAGCAGCCAGGGACTAGCGGACTCCTACGAGCAGTACTTC. Its translation: CASSQGLADSYEQYF.

This clonotype came up many times. The chain is built from TRBV7-2 and TRBJ2-5; D not certain. CDR1 is SGHTA, CDR2 FQGNSA, per germline. Trimming removed 2 bases at V and 1 base at J, with 5 bases between. The length of the CDR3 is 13 residues. In DNA form, the CDR3 reads TGTGCCAGCAGCTTATTGAGCCAAGAGACCCAGTACTTC. Protein: CASSLLSQETQYF.

This clonotype was detected ten times or more. This chain joins TRBV7-2 and TRBJ2-7; possible D gene TRBD1, 6 bases. The germline CDR1 and CDR2 sequences are SGHTA and FQGNSA. The CDR3 has 13 residues. Trimming took off 0 bases at V and 7 bases at J, with 10 bases between the two ends. DNA for the CDR3: TGTGCCAGCAGCTTAGCGGAGCAGGGGGAGCAGTACTTC. Residues: CASSLAEQGEQYF.

This clonotype was found a few times. CDR3 bases: TGTGCCAGCAGCAAATCAAAGGGGCGGGAAGGCGTTGAGCAGTACTTC. Residues: CASSKSKGREGVEQYF. The chain joins TRBV21-1 to TRBJ2-7; no check of the table's D call, TRBD2, against the DNA was made. TRBV21-1 is a known pseudogene. CDR3 length equals 16 residues.

The chain carries TRBV2 and TRBJ2-1, with D possibly being TRBD1 or TRBD2 (5 bases each). Trimming shortened V by 6 bases and J by 1 base, and 16 bases separated the two germline ends. This CDR3 spans 16 amino acids. Germline V gene sequence: CDR1 SNHLY, CDR2 FYNNEI. CDR3 DNA sequence: TGTGCCAGCAGCGGGACCCCATCGGGGTCCTACAATGAGCAGTTCTTC. Its translation is CASSGTPSGSYNEQFF.

This rearrangement joins TRBV7-2 to TRBJ1-2; unclear D gene. This CDR3 spans 13 amino acids. Germline V gene data show CDR1 as SGHTA and CDR2 as FQGNSA. Trimming stripped 2 bases from V and 3 bases from J, with 7 bases between. The CDR3 DNA sequence: TGTGCCAGCAGCTTACGGGCAGACTATGGCTACACCTTC. This encodes CASSLRADYGYTF.

J is TRBJ2-5 and V is TRBV20-1, with TRBD1 matching over 7 bases. This CDR3 spans 11 amino acids. V gave up 3 bases and J gave up 13 bases; unmatched junction bases: 8. The germline CDR1 and CDR2 sequences are DFQATT and SNEGSKA (reference sequence). CDR3 sequence (DNA): TGCAGTGCTAGTCATGACAGGGTGGGGTACTTC. Residues: CSASHDRVGYF.

The genes are TRBV29-1 and TRBJ2-5; D is ambiguous. Trimming pared 4 bases from V and 5 bases from J, leaving 17 bases between. This CDR3 has 14 residues. Looked up from germline, CDR1 is SQVTM and CDR2 is ANQGSEA. The CDR3: CSVGEPRAWETQYF. The CDR3 DNA sequence: TGCAGCGTTGGAGAACCCCGGGCCTGGGAGACCCAGTACTTC.

CDR3 region: CASSLATGVKETQYF. The CDR3 DNA is TGCGCCAGCAGCTTGGCGACAGGGGTTAAAGAGACCCAGTACTTC. The genes are TRBV5-1 and TRBJ2-5, with 8 nucleotides matching TRBD1. The V and J ends lost 0 bases and 3 bases, in that order; junction bases with no gene match: 4. CDR3 size: 15 residues. CDR1 SGHRS and CDR2 YFSETQ come from the germline V gene.

This clonotype has only a few counts. This may be a read error, as it is one base from a much larger clone. The V gene is TRBV20-1, the J gene TRBJ2-7; TRBD2 might be the D (5 bases). The CDR3 is 13 amino acids. The germline CDR1 and CDR2 sequences are DFQATT and SNEGSKA (reference sequence). The V and J ends lost 3 bases and 7 bases respectively, with 16 bases between them. CDR3 sequence: CSASLTKDNEQYF. As DNA, the CDR3 is TGCAGTGCTAGTTTGACTAAAGACAATGAGCAGTACTTC.

This clonotype was picked up a small number of times. The chain joins TRBV6-5 to TRBJ2-1; TRBD2 aligns across 7 bases. The CDR3 is made up of 16 amino acids. V lost 2 bases to trimming and J lost 9 bases; unmatched junction nucleotides: 13. Germline V gene lookup returns CDR1 MNHEY and CDR2 SVGAGI. CDR3 loop: CASSYTTSGTRGEQFF. CDR3 DNA: TGTGCCAGCAGTTACACAACGAGCGGGACGAGGGGTGAGCAGTTCTTC.

The chain combines TRBV5-1 with TRBJ2-7; D uncertain. V was cut by 4 bases and J by 2 bases, with 13 bases left in between. Germline CDR1 is SGHRS and CDR2 is YFSETQ. The CDR3 runs to 14 residues. The CDR3 here is CASSLDSQPYEQYF. DNA of the CDR3: TGCGCCAGCAGCCTCGACTCCCAACCCTACGAGCAGTACTTC.

V and J are TRBV20-1 and TRBJ2-3; a weak D match, TRBD2 (5 bases). The V and J ends lost 8 bases and 1 base respectively, with 13 bases between them. The CDR3 loop spans 13 amino acids. The V gene's germline CDR1 is DFQATT and CDR2 SNEGSKA (reference sequence). CDR3 in amino acids: CSPPGKGTDTQYF. CDR3 coding DNA: TGCAGTCCCCCCGGGAAGGGCACAGATACGCAGTATTTT.

This clonotype was observed a few times. The chain links TRBV5-1 to TRBJ2-7, with 11 positions matching TRBD1. The CDR3 is 15 residues long. The ends lost 4 bases at V and 5 bases at J; junction bases unmatched: 8. The germline V gene has CDR1 SGHRS and CDR2 YFSETQ. CDR3: CASSIGQGARNEQYF. The CDR3 nucleotides read TGCGCCAGCAGCATCGGACAGGGGGCTAGAAACGAGCAGTACTTC. The variable domain in full, with the rest retrieved from reference TRBV5-1 and TRBJ2-7, is KAGVTQTPRYLIKTRGQQVTLSCSPISGHRSVSWYQQTPGQGLQFLFEYFSETQRNKGNFPGRFSGRQFSNSRSEMNVSTLELGDSALYLCASSIGQGARNEQYFGPGTRLTVT.

This clonotype has more than one count but fewer than ten. The rearrangement joins TRBV29-1 to TRBJ2-7, with D tentatively TRBD1 (7 bases). Germline V gene sequence: CDR1 SQVTM, CDR2 ANQGSEA. CDR3 size: 13 residues. Trimming removed 7 bases at V and 5 bases at J, with 18 bases between. CDR3 residues: CSGGGSGGNEQYF. Here the CDR3 DNA reads TGCAGCGGCGGAGGGTCAGGGGGTAACGAGCAGTACTTC.

The CDR3: CASSSNTISSYEQYF. CDR3 nucleotides: TGCGCCAGCAGCTCAAACACGATCAGCTCCTACGAGCAGTACTTC. This chain links TRBV5-1 with TRBJ2-7; no clear D gene. Germline CDR1 is SGHRS and CDR2 is YFSETQ. Trimming shortened V by 3 bases and J by 0 bases, and 13 bases separated the two germline ends. The CDR3 is 15 residues long.

The chain links TRBV29-1 to TRBJ1-2; D unclear. Germline-derived CDR1 and CDR2 are SQVTM and ANQGSEA. The germline V and J ends were trimmed by 3 bases and 4 bases, with 15 bases remaining between them. This CDR3 has 14 amino acids. The CDR3 reads CSVEGGGRPYGYTF. The CDR3 bases are TGCAGCGTTGAGGGTGGTGGGAGACCCTATGGCTACACCTTC. Full variable domain (outside the CDR3, taken from reference TRBV29-1 and TRBJ1-2): SAVISQKPSRDICQRGTSLTIQCQVDSQVTMMFWYRQQPGQSLTLIATANQGSEATYESGFVIDKFPISRPNLTFSTLTVSNMSPEDSSIYLCSVEGGGRPYGYTFGSGTRLTVV.

CDR3 sequence (DNA): TGCAGTGCTAGAGATGGACTAGCGGGAGGGCCATACCTTACCTACGAGCAGTACTTC. It encodes CSARDGLAGGPYLTYEQYF. The gene calls are TRBV20-1 and TRBJ2-7, with 15 positions matching TRBD2. CDR1 is DFQATT and CDR2 is SNEGSKA in the germline V gene (reference sequence). There are 19 residues in the CDR3. Germline trimming cut 0 bases from V and 2 bases from J; bases unmatched to any gene: 11.

The J gene is TRBJ1-1, the V gene TRBV6-2 or TRBV6-3; D uncertain. Germline V lookup: CDR1 MNHEY, CDR2 SVGEGT. V gave up 0 bases and J gave up 7 bases, with 6 bases separating them. The CDR3 consists of 12 residues. CDR3 sequence reads: CASSYSANEAFF. Written as DNA, the CDR3 is TGTGCCAGCAGTTACTCGGCGAATGAAGCTTTCTTT.